Listed below are T cell receptor beta chains from one sample, sequenced in a study of blood T cells in healthy people across ages. TCRdb reanalysed the 5' RACE reads using MiXCR and keeps one entry per CDR3 protein. The sample shows 1.5 million to 2 million distinct CDR3 sequences, about 35% of them seen only once. The sample comprised blood. The receptors shown here come from a woman aged 30 to 39 in good health. CDR3s include the opening cysteine and the closing phenylalanine or tryptophan.

v_call: TRBV27
cdr3_aa: CASSPYGPSVGELFF

v_call: TRBV20-1
cdr3_aa: CSARDHHEQFF

v_call: TRBV24-1
cdr3_aa: CATKGVGTDTQYF

v_call: TRBV20-1
cdr3_aa: CSARVVGRARGEQYF

v_call: TRBV20-1
cdr3_aa: CSARGLASHSKQFF

v_call: TRBV7-2
cdr3_aa: CASRSASSSYNEQFF

v_call: TRBV4-1
cdr3_aa: CASSHDRVLGQGYEQYF

v_call: TRBV5-1
cdr3_aa: CASSLGRGTTTYLQYF

v_call: TRBV12-5
cdr3_aa: CASGLPLSGYTF

v_call: TRBV30
cdr3_aa: CAWNPGTSNSGQYF

v_call: TRBV4-1
cdr3_aa: CASSLGLAGPWGQYF

v_call: TRBV6-1
cdr3_aa: CASSESLWMYRIVEQYF

v_call: TRBV3-1
cdr3_aa: CASGQDGAYGQYF

v_call: TRBV29-1
cdr3_aa: CSAQGGDETQYF

v_call: TRBV20-1
cdr3_aa: CSARLGTDPTEAFF

v_call: TRBV2
cdr3_aa: CASSETGGVDETQYF

v_call: TRBV20-1
cdr3_aa: CSARDRGGLAGGPYRDEQFF

v_call: TRBV27
cdr3_aa: CASSLRGLLAETQYF

v_call: TRBV28
cdr3_aa: CASGFRLRTNQPQHF

v_call: TRBV27
cdr3_aa: CASHGGGWEQYF

v_call: TRBV20-1
cdr3_aa: CSARVKRTGLYEQYF

v_call: TRBV3-1
cdr3_aa: CASSQDWERGYSTDTQYF

v_call: TRBV5-1
cdr3_aa: CAGSLGGWETQYF

v_call: TRBV20-1
cdr3_aa: CSARRAGGLETQYF

v_call: TRBV5-4
cdr3_aa: CASRQDRGMRGYTF

v_call: TRBV29-1
cdr3_aa: CSAYRALGDIQYF